Included here is one T cell receptor (beta chain) sequence, with context. Its target is not known. The data belong to a study of T cells in Graves' hyperthyroidism and ophthalmopathy. Study-wide points: Model-based prediction identified ophthalmopathy a median around seven months prior to its onset.

Germline trimming cut 3 bases from V and 2 bases from J; bases unmatched to any gene: 0. CDR1 and CDR2 from the germline V gene are GTSNPN and SVGIG (reference sequence). The CDR3 covers 12 residues. Amplification yielded TCR beta CDR3 regions, with RNA transcripts as the source. The TCR CDR3 first-round RT-PCR relied on the HTBI primer set. Each CDR3 protein is one row after TCRdb ran MiXCR on the multiplex PCR reads. The sample has about 290,000 distinct CDR3 sequences, over 15% seen once. Sequences were obtained from blood. The rearrangement uses TRBV30 and TRBJ2-7; the match to TRBD2 covers 8 bases. The source is a woman aged 60-70 years with Graves' ophthalmopathy. The CDR3, as DNA: TGTGCCTGGAGGACTAGCGCCTACGAGCAGTACTTC. This sequence encodes CAWRTSAYEQYF. Full variable domain (outside the CDR3, taken from reference TRBV30 and TRBJ2-7): SQTIHQWPATLVQPVGSPLSLECTVEGTSNPNLYWYRQAAGRGLQLLFYSVGIGQISSEVPQNLSASRPQDRQFILSSKKLLLSDSGFYLCAWRTSAYEQYFGPGTRLTVT.